This TCR beta chain was sequenced for a study of cytomegalovirus exposure and HLA in healthy donors. Study at large: The 110 or so validation repertoires were produced on the same platform as the 720 or so repertoires of the first cohort. This was reported in a later analysis. Regarding the study as a whole: The study designated 160 or so TCR beta chains cytomegalovirus-associated. Some public TCRs appeared in many individuals, while most sequences were rare. Specificity of a few CMV-associated chains for CMV antigens was verified in vitro.

Trimming removed 6 bases from V and 0 bases from J, with 20 bases in between. The CDR3 spans 18 residues. Germline-derived CDR1 and CDR2 are MGHRA and YSYEKL. The data were produced by immunoSEQ multiplex PCR, yet TCRdb's version contains in-frame clones alone and is incomplete. The sample has 71,000 or so clones, about 94% seen once; the top ten hold 1.4%. Notes on this clone: Antigen unknown.

The sequencing sample was made of PBMCs. This TCR came from a man younger than 30 in good health and CMV-seropositive. The chain joins TRBV4-1 to TRBJ1-4; D perhaps matches TRBD1 (5 bases). This CDR3 reads CASRPYTGPVATNEKLFF. The CDR3 region has the DNA TGCGCCAGCAGACCCTATACAGGACCCGTAGCAACTAATGAAAAACTGTTTTTT.